Below are 16 T cell receptor beta chains sequenced from a single sample in a study of blood T cells in healthy people across ages. Then a second PCR, running roughly 7 to 11 cycles, was carried out with a sample-barcoded 5' primer and a J-beta primer mix. MiXCR, run by TCRdb on the 5' RACE reads, gives a single entry per CDR3 protein. The repertoire includes approximately 490,000 distinct CDR3 sequences, less than 25% of them detected once, and under 9% sits in the top ten. These same data were also listed under a study on T cells of mothers and their children.

The sequencing sample was made of blood. The receptors stem from a boy under 18 in good health.

The chain recombines TRBV6-5 with TRBJ2-5; the match to TRBD2 covers 11 bases. The end of the DNA is better explained by TRBJ2-7, so the J call may be wrong. The CDR3 covers 16 residues. Germline V gives CDR1 MNHEY, CDR2 SVGAGI. The CDR3 DNA follows: TGTGCCAGCGGAAAAACTAGCGGGAGTTCTACGTACGAGCAGTACTTC. Its protein product is CASGKTSGSSTYEQYF.

V usage is TRBV27 and J usage is TRBJ1-2; maybe TRBD1 (6 bases). The CDR3 sequence is 14 residues long. The germline CDR1 and CDR2 sequences are MNHEY and SMNVEV (reference sequence). Trimming took off 5 bases at V and 4 bases at J, with 14 bases between the two ends. CDR3 sequence (DNA): TGTGCCAGCAGTCTCACAGGGAGCGGCTATGGCTACACCTTC. Its protein is CASSLTGSGYGYTF.

V and J are TRBV27 and TRBJ2-7; 10 bases match TRBD2. The length of the CDR3 is 16 residues. The germline gives CDR1 MNHEY, CDR2 SMNVEV (reference sequence). After removal of 2 bases from V and 4 bases from J, the junction contained 8 bases not matched to a gene. CDR3 sequence reads: CASSLVGASGRYEQYF. CDR3 DNA sequence: TGTGCCAGCAGTTTAGTAGGGGCTAGCGGGAGATACGAGCAGTACTTC.

This chain joins TRBV27 and TRBJ1-4; TRBD1 might be the D (5 bases). Trimming took 4 bases from V and 8 from J, leaving 11 bases between them. There are 13 residues in the CDR3. CDR1 and CDR2 (germline): MNHEY, SMNVEV (reference sequence). For the CDR3, the DNA is TGTGCCAGCAGTTACAGCCCAGGGGAAAAACTGTTTTTT. Its translation is CASSYSPGEKLFF.

This clonotype was seen a few times. The DNA of the CDR3 is TGTGCCAGTAACGCCGGGACAGGGCGTTCACCCCTCCACTTT. This translates into CASNAGTGRSPLHF. The V gene is TRBV19, the J gene TRBJ1-6, with 9 nucleotides matching TRBD1. With V trimmed by 7 bases and J by 9 bases, 7 bases remained unmatched. This CDR3 contains 14 residues. Germline CDR1 is LNHDA and CDR2 is SQIVND (reference sequence).

The chain employs TRBV28 and TRBJ1-6, with TRBD1 as a possible D gene (5 bases). The CDR3 has 17 residues. V dropped 6 bases and J dropped 0 bases, with 15 bases sitting between them. Germline V gene lookup returns CDR1 MDHEN and CDR2 SYDVKM. The CDR3 is CASRPDSDRSYNSPLHF. CDR3 DNA sequence: TGTGCCAGCAGGCCTGACAGCGACCGCTCCTATAATTCACCCCTCCACTTT.

This clonotype has just a few counts. This rearrangement joins TRBV7-2 to TRBJ1-5; a weak D match, TRBD1 (5 bases). The CDR3 runs to 16 residues. V was shortened by 5 bases and J by 6 bases, with 20 bases between the two germline ends. Germline lookup yields CDR1 SGHTA and CDR2 FQGNSA. CDR3 amino acids: CASSPVLAGPGQPQHF. The CDR3 bases are TGTGCCAGCAGCCCCGTCTTGGCGGGACCCGGTCAGCCCCAGCATTTT. The full variable domain, rest sourced from reference TRBV7-2 and TRBJ1-5, is GAGVSQSPSNKVTEKGKDVELRCDPISGHTALYWYRQSLGQGLEFLIYFQGNSAPDKSGLPSDRFSAERTGGSVSTLTIQRTQQEDSAVYLCASSPVLAGPGQPQHFGDGTRLSIL.

The gene calls are TRBV7-9 and TRBJ2-4, with D possibly being TRBD1 or TRBD2 (5 bases each). Germline CDR1 SEHNR, CDR2 FQNEAQ (reference sequence). V was clipped by 5 bases and J by 0 bases, with 11 bases between them. The CDR3 sequence is 15 residues long. The CDR3, as DNA: TGTGCCAGCAGCCGGGACGGGTTAGCCAAAAACATTCAGTACTTC. Its translation is CASSRDGLAKNIQYF.

Only a few counts were recorded for this clonotype. The V and J genes are TRBV28 and TRBJ2-5; perhaps TRBD2 as D (5 bases). The CDR3 has 17 residues. From germline, CDR1 is MDHEN and CDR2 SYDVKM. Deletions cut 3 bases from V and 0 bases from J, with 17 bases between. The CDR3 protein is CASSFWRYKRYQETQYF. CDR3 in DNA: TGTGCCAGCAGTTTCTGGAGGTACAAACGGTACCAAGAGACCCAGTACTTC.

This rearrangement joins TRBV4-3 to TRBJ1-2; TRBD1 aligns across 10 bases. From germline, CDR1 is LGHNA and CDR2 YSLEER. This CDR3 spans 15 amino acids. The V gene end was trimmed by 1 base and the J gene end by 8 bases; junction bases not matched to a gene: 7. The CDR3, as DNA: TGCGCCAGCAGCCAAGTCCTCGGGACAGGGGCGGGCTACACCTTC. As protein: CASSQVLGTGAGYTF.

The chain is built from TRBV7-2 and TRBJ2-1; D is uncertain. The CDR3 length is 18 residues. Germline assignment: CDR1 SGHTA and CDR2 FQGNSA. The germline V and J ends were trimmed by 2 bases and 0 bases, with 17 bases remaining between them. For the CDR3, the DNA is TGTGCCAGCAGCTTAATGGGCTTCCTGGGTAGCTCCTACAATGAGCAGTTCTTC. Its protein product is CASSLMGFLGSSYNEQFF.

This chain uses TRBV6-5 with TRBJ2-1, with TRBD2 matching over 11 bases. CDR3 length: 16 residues. Germline assignment: CDR1 MNHEY and CDR2 SVGAGI. With 6 bases clipped from V and 6 bases from J, the junction kept 10 bases outside the gene matches. The CDR3 is CASRSLLAGVSNEQFF. The CDR3 region has the DNA TGTGCCAGCAGAAGCCTACTAGCGGGAGTGTCCAATGAGCAGTTCTTC.

The V and J genes are TRBV4-3 and TRBJ1-2; a weak D match, TRBD1 (5 bases). Germline V lookup: CDR1 LGHNA, CDR2 YSLEER. This CDR3 spans 16 amino acids. Between the trimmed V and J ends, which lost 0 bases and 5 bases, there was a span of 16 bases. CDR3 loop: CASSQDRDSDYYGYTF. CDR3 in DNA: TGCGCCAGCAGCCAAGATCGTGACAGCGACTATTATGGCTACACCTTC.

This clonotype has more than one count but fewer than ten. The junction and the germline gene differ at one end; a read error may be behind it. The chain combines TRBV3-1 with TRBJ2-5; D is uncertain. CDR3 length: 12 residues. Germline CDR1 reads LGHDT; CDR2 reads YNNKEL (reference sequence). The CDR3 sequence: CASSQVQETRYF. CDR3 DNA sequence: TGTGCCAGCAGCCAAGTCCAAGAGACCCGGTACTTC.

This clonotype came up a few times. J is TRBJ1-1 and V is TRBV29-1; no firm D call. CDR1 and CDR2 from the germline V gene are SQVTM and ANQGSEA. The CDR3 runs to 13 residues. V was trimmed by 6 bases and J by 0 bases, leaving 11 bases between them. The chain's CDR3 is CSVSGILNTEAFF. As DNA, the CDR3 is TGCAGCGTCTCCGGGATCCTGAACACTGAAGCTTTCTTT.

This clonotype was found many times. This chain joins TRBV7-2 and TRBJ2-7; D is unclear. The ends were cut back, 2 bases at V and 6 bases at J, with 11 bases in the middle. Germline V CDR1 and CDR2: SGHTA, FQGNSA. The CDR3 contains 13 residues. As DNA, the CDR3 is TGTGCCAGCAGCTTATTGATTGAAGGCGAGCAGTACTTC. Its translation: CASSLLIEGEQYF.